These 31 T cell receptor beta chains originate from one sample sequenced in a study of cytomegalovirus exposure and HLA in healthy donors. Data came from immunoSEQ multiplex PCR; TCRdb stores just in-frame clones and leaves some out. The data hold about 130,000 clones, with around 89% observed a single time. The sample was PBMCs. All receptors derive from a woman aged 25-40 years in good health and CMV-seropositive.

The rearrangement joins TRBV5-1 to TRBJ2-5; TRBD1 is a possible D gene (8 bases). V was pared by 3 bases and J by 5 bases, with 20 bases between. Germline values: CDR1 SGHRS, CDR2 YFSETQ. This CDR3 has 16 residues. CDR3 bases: TGCGCCAGCAGCTCGTCGACAGGGGTGCGGGGGGAGACCCAGTACTTC. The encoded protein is CASSSSTGVRGETQYF. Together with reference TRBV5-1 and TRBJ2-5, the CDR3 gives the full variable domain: KAGVTQTPRYLIKTRGQQVTLSCSPISGHRSVSWYQQTPGQGLQFLFEYFSETQRNKGNFPGRFSGRQFSNSRSEMNVSTLELGDSALYLCASSSSTGVRGETQYFGPGTRLLVL.

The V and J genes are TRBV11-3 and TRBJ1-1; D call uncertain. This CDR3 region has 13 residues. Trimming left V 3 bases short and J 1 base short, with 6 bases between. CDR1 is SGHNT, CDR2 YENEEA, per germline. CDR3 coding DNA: TGTGCCAGCAGCTTTACCGGGAACACTGAAGCTTTCTTT. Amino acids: CASSFTGNTEAFF.

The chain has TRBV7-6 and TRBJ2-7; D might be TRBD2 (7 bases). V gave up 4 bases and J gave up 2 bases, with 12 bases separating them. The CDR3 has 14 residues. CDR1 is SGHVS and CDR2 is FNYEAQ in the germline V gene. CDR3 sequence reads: CASSSGRGPYEQYF. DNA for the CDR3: TGTGCCAGCAGCTCAGGGCGGGGGCCCTACGAGCAGTACTTC.

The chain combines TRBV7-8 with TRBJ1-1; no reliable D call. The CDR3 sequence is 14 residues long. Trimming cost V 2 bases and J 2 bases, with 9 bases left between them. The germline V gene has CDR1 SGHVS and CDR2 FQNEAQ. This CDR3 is CASSLRGVNTEAFF. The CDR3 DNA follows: TGTGCCAGCAGCTTACGAGGTGTCAACACTGAAGCTTTCTTT.

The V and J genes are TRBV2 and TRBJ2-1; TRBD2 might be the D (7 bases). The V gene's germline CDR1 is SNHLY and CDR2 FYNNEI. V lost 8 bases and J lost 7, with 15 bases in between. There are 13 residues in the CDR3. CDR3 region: CASGGAGRNEQFF. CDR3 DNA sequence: TGTGCCAGCGGGGGGGCCGGGAGAAATGAGCAGTTCTTC.

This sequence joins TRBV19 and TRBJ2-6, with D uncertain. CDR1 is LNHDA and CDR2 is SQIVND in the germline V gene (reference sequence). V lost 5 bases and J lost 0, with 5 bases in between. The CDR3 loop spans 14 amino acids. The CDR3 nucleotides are TGTGCCAGTAGTCCTCGCTCTGGGGCCAACGTCCTGACTTTC. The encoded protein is CASSPRSGANVLTF.

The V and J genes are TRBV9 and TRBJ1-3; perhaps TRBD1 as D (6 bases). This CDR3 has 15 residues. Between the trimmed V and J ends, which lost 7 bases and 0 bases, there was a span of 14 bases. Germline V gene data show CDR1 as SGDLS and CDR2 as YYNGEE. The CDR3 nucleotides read TGTGCCAGCGGGCAGGGGAAAGGCTCTGGAAACACCATATATTTT. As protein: CASGQGKGSGNTIYF.

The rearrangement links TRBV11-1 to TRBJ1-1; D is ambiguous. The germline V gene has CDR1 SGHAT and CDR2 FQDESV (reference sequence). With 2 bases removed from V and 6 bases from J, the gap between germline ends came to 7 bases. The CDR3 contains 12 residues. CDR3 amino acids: CASSLWEAEAFF. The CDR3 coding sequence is TGTGCCAGCAGCTTATGGGAGGCTGAAGCTTTCTTT.

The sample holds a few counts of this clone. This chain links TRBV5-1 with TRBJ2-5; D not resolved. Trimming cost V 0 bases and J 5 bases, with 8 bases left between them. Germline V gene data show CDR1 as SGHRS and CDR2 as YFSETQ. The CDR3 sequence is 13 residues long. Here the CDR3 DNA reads TGCGCCAGCAGCTTGGCCCAGTCGGAGACCCAGTACTTC. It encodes CASSLAQSETQYF.

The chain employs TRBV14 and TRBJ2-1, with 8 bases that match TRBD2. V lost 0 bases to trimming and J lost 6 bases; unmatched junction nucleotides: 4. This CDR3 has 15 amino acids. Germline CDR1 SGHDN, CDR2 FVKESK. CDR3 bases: TGTGCCAGCAGCCAAGAGGCTAGCGGGCTCAATGAGCAGTTCTTC. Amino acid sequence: CASSQEASGLNEQFF.

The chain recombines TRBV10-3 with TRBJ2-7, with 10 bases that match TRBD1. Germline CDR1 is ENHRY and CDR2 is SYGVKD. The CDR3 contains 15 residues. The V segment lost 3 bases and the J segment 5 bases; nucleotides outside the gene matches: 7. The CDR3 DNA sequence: TGTGCCATCAGTGATCGGGACAGGGGTAAGGACGAGCAGTACTTC. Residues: CAISDRDRGKDEQYF.

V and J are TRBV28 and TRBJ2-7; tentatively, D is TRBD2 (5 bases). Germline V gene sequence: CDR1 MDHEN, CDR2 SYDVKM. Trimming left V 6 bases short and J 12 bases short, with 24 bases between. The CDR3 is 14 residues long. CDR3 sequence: CASSRGARLQRPYF. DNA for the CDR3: TGTGCCAGCAGCCGTGGAGCGAGACTACAAAGACCGTACTTC.

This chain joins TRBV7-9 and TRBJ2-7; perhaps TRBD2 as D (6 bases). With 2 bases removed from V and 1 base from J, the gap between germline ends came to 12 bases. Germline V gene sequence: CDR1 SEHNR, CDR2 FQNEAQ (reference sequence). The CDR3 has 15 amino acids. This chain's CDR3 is CASSLLSGLSYEQYF. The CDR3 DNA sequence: TGTGCCAGCAGCTTACTGTCAGGACTATCCTACGAGCAGTACTTC. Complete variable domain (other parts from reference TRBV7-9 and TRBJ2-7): DTGVSQNPRHKITKRGQNVTFRCDPISEHNRLYWYRQTLGQGPEFLTYFQNEAQLEKSRLLSDRFSAERPKGSFSTLEIQRTEQGDSAMYLCASSLLSGLSYEQYFGPGTRLTVT.

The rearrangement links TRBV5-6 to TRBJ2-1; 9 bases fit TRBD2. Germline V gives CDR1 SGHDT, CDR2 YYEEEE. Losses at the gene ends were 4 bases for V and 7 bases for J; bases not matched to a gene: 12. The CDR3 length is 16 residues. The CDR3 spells CASSPIGGGARNEQFF. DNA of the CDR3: TGTGCCAGCAGCCCTATTGGCGGGGGGGCCCGAAATGAGCAGTTCTTC.

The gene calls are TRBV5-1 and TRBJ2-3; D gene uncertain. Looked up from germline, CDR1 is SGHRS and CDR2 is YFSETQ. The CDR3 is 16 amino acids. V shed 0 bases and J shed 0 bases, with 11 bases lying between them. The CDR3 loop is CASSLVRSSSTDTQYF. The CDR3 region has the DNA TGCGCCAGCAGCTTGGTCCGTTCTTCGAGCACAGATACGCAGTATTTT.

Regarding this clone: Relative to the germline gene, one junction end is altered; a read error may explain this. The CDR3 DNA is TGTGCTAGCAGCCAAGCCGGGGGCCAAGAGACCCAGTACTTC. Amino acid sequence: CASSQAGGQETQYF. This sequence joins TRBV7-7 and TRBJ2-5; maybe TRBD2 (6 bases). There are 14 residues in the CDR3. Looked up from germline, CDR1 is SSHAT and CDR2 is FNYEAQ (reference sequence).

The CDR3 sequence: CASSTRDRNSPLHF. For the CDR3, the DNA is TGTGCCAGCAGTACCCGGGACAGAAATTCACCCCTCCACTTT. The rearrangement uses TRBV27 and TRBJ1-6, with 7 positions matching TRBD1. With V trimmed by 5 bases and J by 7 bases, 5 bases remained unmatched. The CDR3 covers 14 residues. Germline CDR1 and CDR2: MNHEY and SMNVEV (reference sequence).

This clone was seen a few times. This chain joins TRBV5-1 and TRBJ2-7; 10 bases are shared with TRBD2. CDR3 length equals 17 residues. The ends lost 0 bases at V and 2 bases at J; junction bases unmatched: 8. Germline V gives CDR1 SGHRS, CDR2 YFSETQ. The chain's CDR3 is CASSLAFQREGAYEQYF. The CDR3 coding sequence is TGCGCCAGCAGCTTGGCCTTCCAGCGGGAGGGTGCCTACGAGCAGTACTTC.

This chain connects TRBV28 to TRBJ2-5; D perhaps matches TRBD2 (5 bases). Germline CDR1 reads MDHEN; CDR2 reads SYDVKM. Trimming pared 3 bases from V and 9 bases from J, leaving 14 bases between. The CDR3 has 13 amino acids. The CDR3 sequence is CASSFLGGSAQYF. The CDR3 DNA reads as TGTGCCAGCAGTTTTCTGGGTGGGAGTGCCCAGTACTTC.

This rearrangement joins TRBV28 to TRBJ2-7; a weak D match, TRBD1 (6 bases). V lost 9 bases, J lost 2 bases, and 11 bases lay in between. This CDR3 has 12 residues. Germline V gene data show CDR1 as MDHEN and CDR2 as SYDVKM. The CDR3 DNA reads TGTGCCAGTGGGACATTCACCTACGAGCAGTACTTC. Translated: CASGTFTYEQYF.

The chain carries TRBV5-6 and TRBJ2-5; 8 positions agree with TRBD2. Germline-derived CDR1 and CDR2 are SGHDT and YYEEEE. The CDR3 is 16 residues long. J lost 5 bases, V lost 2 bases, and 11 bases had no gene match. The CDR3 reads CASSFIGGVNRETQYF. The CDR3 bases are TGTGCCAGCAGCTTTATCGGGGGGGTAAACCGGGAGACCCAGTACTTC. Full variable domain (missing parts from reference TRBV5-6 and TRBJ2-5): DAGVTQSPTHLIKTRGQQVTLRCSPKSGHDTVSWYQQALGQGPQFIFQYYEEEERQRGNFPDRFSGHQFPNYSSELNVNALLLGDSALYLCASSFIGGVNRETQYFGPGTRLLVL.

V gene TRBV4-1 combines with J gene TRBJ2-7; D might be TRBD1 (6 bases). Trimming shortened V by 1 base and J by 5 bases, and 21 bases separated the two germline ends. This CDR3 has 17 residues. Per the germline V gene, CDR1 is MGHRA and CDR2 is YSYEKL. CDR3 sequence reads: CASSQAPPGPRGDEQYF. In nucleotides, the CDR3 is TGCGCCAGCAGCCAAGCTCCCCCGGGACCCAGGGGTGACGAGCAGTACTTC.

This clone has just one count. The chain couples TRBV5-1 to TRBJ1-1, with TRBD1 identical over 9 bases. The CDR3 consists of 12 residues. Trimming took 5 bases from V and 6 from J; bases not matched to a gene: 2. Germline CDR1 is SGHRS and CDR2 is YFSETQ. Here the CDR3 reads CASRRQGAEAFF. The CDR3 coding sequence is TGCGCCAGCAGACGACAGGGGGCTGAAGCTTTCTTT.

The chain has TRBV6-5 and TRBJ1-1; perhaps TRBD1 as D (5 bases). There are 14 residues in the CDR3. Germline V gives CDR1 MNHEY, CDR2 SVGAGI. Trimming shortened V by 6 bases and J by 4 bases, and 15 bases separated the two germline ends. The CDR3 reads CASSLDGGGTEAFF. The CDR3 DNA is TGTGCCAGCAGCCTCGATGGGGGGGGCACTGAAGCTTTCTTT.

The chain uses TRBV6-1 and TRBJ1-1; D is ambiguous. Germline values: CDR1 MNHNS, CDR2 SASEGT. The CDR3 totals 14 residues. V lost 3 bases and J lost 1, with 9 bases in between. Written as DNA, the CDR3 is TGTGCCAGCAGTGATACAGATTGGAACACTGAAGCTTTCTTT. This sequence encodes CASSDTDWNTEAFF.

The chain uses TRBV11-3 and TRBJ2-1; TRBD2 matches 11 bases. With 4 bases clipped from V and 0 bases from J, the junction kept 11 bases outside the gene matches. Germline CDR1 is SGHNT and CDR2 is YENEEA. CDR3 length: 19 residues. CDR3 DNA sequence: TGTGCCAGCAGCTCCTCGGGACTAGCGGCCTCCAGCTCCTACAATGAGCAGTTCTTC. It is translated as CASSSSGLAASSSYNEQFF.

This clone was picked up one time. The CDR3 bases are TGTGCCAGCAGCTTACCTAGCGGGGGGTCTTTCGACAATGAGCAGTTCTTC. Amino acid sequence: CASSLPSGGSFDNEQFF. The J gene is TRBJ2-1, the V gene TRBV7-2; 11 nucleotides agree with TRBD2. This CDR3 is built from 17 residues. With 2 bases clipped from V and 5 bases from J, the junction kept 8 bases outside the gene matches. Germline V gives CDR1 SGHTA, CDR2 FQGNSA.

The CDR3 region is CASSDSGGPSYEQYF. CDR3 nucleotide sequence: TGTGCCAGCAGCGATAGCGGGGGACCCTCCTACGAGCAGTACTTC. V usage is TRBV7-6 and J usage is TRBJ2-7; 9 bases are a match to TRBD2. This CDR3 spans 15 amino acids. The junction had 5 bases not matched to a gene; V was cut back by 5 bases and J by 0 bases. Germline values: CDR1 SGHVS, CDR2 FNYEAQ.

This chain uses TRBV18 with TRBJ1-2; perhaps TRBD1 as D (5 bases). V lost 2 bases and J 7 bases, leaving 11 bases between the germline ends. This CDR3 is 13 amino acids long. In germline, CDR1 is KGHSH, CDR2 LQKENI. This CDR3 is CASSPKVGPGYTF. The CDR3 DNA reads TGTGCCAGCTCACCAAAGGTGGGGCCTGGCTACACCTTC.

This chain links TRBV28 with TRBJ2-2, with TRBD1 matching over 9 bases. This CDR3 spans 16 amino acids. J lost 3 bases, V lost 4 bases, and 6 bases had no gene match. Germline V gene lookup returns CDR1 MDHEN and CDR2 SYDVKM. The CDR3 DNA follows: TGTGCCAGCAGTTCGGGGGGACAGGGTTACACCGGGGAGCTGTTTTTT. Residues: CASSSGGQGYTGELFF.

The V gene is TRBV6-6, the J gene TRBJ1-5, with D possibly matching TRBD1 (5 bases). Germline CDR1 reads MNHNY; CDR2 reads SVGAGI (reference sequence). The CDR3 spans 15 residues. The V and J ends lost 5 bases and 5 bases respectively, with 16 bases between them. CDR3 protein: CASSGFGQGDQPQHF. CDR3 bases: TGTGCCAGCAGTGGGTTTGGGCAGGGCGATCAGCCCCAGCATTTT.